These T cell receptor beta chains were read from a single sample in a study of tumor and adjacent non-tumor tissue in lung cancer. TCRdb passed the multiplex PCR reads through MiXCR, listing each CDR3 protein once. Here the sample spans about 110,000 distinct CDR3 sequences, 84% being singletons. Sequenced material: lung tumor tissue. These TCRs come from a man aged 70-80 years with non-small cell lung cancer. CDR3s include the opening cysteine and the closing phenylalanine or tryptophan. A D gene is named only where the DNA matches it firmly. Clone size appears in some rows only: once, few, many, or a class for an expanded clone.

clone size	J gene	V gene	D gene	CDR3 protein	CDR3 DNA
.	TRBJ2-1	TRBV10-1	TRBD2	CASTPLRGGFEQFF	TGTGCCAGCACCCCCCTCCGGGGGGGCTTTGAGCAGTTCTTC
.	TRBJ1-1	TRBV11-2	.	CASSLAEIGMNTVAFF	TGTGCCAGCAGCTTAGCAGAGATAGGGATGAACACTGTAGCTTTCTTT
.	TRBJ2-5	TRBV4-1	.	CASSSWTTQETHYF	TGCGCCAGCAGCTCCTGGACGACCCAAGAGACCCACTACTTC
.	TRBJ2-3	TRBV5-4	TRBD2	CAGSMGLAGVTDTQYF	TGTGCCGGCAGCATGGGTCTAGCGGGAGTTACAGATACGCAGTATTTT
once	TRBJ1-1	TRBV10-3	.	CAISESEVNTVAFF	TGTGCCATCAGTGAGTCAGAAGTAAACACCGTAGCTTTCTTT
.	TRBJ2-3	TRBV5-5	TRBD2	CASSSYHGTSGGRTDMQYF	TGTGCCAGCAGCTCTTATCACGGGACTAGCGGGGGCCGCACAGATATGCAGTATTTT
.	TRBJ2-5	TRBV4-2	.	CASSVRWRETQYF	TGTGCCAGCAGCGTGCGATGGCGTGAGACCCAGTACTTC
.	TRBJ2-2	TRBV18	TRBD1	CASSPLDRAAQAGELFF	TGTGCCAGCTCACCGCTGGACAGGGCCGCGCAGGCCGGGGAGCTGTTTTTT
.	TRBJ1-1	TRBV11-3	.	CASSFRGNTEAFF	TGTGCCAGTAGCTTTAGGGGGAACACTGAAGCTTTCTTT
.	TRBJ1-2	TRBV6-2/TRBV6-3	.	CASTAGFNYGYTF	TGTGCCAGCACCGCCGGATTTAACTATGGCTACACCTTC
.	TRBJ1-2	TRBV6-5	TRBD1	CASTQGARKGYTF	TGTGCCAGCACCCAGGGGGCACGGAAGGGCTACACCTTC
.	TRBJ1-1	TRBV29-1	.	CSVVEFGGMSTESFF	TGCAGCGTTGTTGAATTCGGGGGAATGAGCACTGAATCTTTCTTT
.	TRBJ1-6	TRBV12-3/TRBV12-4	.	CASSFGGHLNSPLHF	TGTGCCAGCAGTTTCGGGGGTCATCTTAATTCACCCCTCCACTTT
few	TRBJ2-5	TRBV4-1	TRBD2	CASSVSGGQKIQYF	TGCGCCAGCAGCGTTAGCGGGGGGCAGAAGATCCAGTACTTC
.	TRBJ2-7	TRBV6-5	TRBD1	CASSRDRQGVGGQYF	TGTGCCAGCAGTCGTGATAGACAGGGGGTCGGCGGGCAGTACTTC